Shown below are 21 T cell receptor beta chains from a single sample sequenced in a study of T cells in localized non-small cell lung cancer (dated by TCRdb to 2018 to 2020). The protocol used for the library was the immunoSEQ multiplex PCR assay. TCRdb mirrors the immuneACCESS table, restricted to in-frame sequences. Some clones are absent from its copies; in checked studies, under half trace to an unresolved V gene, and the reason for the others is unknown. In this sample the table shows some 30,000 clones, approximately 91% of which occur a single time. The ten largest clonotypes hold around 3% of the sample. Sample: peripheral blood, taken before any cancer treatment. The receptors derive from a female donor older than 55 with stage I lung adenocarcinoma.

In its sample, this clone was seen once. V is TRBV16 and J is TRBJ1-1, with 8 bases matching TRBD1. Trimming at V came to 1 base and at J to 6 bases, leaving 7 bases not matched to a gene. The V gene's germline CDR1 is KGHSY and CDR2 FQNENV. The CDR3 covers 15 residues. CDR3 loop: CASSQFIQGAAEAFF. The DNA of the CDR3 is TGTGCCAGCAGCCAATTCATCCAGGGGGCCGCTGAAGCTTTCTTT.

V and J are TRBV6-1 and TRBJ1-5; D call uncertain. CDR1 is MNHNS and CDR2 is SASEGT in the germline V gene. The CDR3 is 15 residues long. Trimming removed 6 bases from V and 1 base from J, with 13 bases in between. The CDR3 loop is CASSRKGESNQPQHF. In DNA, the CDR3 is TGTGCCAGCAGCAGGAAAGGTGAAAGCAATCAGCCCCAGCATTTT.

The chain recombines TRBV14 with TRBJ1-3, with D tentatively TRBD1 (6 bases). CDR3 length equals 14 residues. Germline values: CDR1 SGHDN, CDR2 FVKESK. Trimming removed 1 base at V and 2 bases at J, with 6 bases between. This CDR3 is CASSQAGAGNTIYF. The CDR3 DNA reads TGTGCCAGCAGCCAAGCAGGGGCTGGAAACACCATATATTTT.

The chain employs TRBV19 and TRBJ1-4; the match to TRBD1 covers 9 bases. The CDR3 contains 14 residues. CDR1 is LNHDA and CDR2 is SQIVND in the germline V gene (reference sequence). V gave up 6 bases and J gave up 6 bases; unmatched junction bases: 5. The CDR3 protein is CASRRQGGYEKLFF. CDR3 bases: TGTGCCAGTAGACGACAGGGGGGCTATGAAAAACTGTTTTTT.

CDR3 protein: CASSYTSGYEQYF. In DNA form, the CDR3 reads TGTGCCAGCAGCTATACTAGCGGCTACGAGCAGTACTTC. The chain is built from TRBV7-6 and TRBJ2-7; 8 bases line up with TRBD2. The CDR3 consists of 13 residues. The germline V gene encodes CDR1 SGHVS and CDR2 FNYEAQ. The V gene end was trimmed by 4 bases and the J gene end by 3 bases; junction bases not matched to a gene: 2.

CDR3 protein: CASSQDYGGRRAFF. CDR3 bases: TGCGCCAGCAGCCAAGATTATGGGGGTCGCCGAGCTTTCTTT. The chain employs TRBV4-1 and TRBJ1-1; weak D call: TRBD1 (5 bases). Trimming cost V 0 bases and J 10 bases, with 15 bases left between them. Germline V gene sequence: CDR1 MGHRA, CDR2 YSYEKL. The CDR3 is 14 residues long.

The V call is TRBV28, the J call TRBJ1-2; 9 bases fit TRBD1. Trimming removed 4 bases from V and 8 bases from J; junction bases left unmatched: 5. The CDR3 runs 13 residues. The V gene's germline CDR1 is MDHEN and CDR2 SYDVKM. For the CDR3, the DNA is TGTGCCAGCAGTTACGGACAGGGGAGAGGCTACACCTTC. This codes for CASSYGQGRGYTF.

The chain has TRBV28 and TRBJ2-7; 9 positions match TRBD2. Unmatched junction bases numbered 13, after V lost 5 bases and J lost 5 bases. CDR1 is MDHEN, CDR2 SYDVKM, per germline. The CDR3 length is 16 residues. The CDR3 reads CASSAPGSGSVHEQYF. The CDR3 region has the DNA TGTGCCAGCAGTGCCCCGGGTAGCGGGAGCGTCCACGAGCAGTACTTC.

Here the CDR3 reads CASSSGPAAYEQYF. The CDR3 nucleotides are TGTGCCAGCAGCTCAGGACCGGCAGCCTACGAGCAGTACTTC. V gene TRBV7-2 combines with J gene TRBJ2-7; the D is unclear. Germline CDR1 is SGHTA and CDR2 is FQGNSA. The CDR3 length is 14 residues. The V and J ends lost 4 bases and 2 bases respectively, with 12 bases between them.

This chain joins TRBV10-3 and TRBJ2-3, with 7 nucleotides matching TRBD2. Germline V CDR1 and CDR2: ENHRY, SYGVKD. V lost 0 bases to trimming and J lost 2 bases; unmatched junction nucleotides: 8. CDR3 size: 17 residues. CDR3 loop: CAISESKRTSDTDTQYF. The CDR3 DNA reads TGTGCCATCAGTGAGTCGAAACGAACTAGCGACACAGATACGCAGTATTTT.

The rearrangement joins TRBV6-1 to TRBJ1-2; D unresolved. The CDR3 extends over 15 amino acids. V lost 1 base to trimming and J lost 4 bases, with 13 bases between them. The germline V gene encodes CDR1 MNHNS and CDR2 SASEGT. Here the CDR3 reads CASSEVFQTFYGYTF. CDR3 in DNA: TGTGCCAGCAGTGAAGTGTTCCAGACTTTCTATGGCTACACCTTC.

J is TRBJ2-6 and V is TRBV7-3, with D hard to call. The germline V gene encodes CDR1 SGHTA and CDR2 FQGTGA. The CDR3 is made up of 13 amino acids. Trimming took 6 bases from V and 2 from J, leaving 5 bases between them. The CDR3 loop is CASRGTGANVLTF. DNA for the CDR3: TGTGCCAGCAGGGGCACTGGGGCCAACGTCCTGACTTTC.

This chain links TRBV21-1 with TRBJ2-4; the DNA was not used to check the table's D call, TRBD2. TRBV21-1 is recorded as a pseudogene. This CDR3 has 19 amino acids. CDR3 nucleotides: TGTGCCAGCAGCCAGCCGGGACTAGCGGGAGGACTAGCCAAAAACATTCAGTACTTC. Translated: CASSQPGLAGGLAKNIQYF.

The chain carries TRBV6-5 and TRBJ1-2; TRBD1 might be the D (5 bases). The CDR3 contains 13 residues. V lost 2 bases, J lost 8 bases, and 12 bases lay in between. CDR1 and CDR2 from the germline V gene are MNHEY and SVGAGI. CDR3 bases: TGTGCCAGCAGTTACCAACCGGGGGTCGGCTACACCTTC. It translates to CASSYQPGVGYTF.

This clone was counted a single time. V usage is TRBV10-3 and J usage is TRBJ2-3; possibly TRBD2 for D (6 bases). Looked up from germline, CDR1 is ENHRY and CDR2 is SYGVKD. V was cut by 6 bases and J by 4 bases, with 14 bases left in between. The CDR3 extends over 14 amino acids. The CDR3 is CAISSSREADTQYF. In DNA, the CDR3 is TGTGCCATCAGCTCCTCCAGGGAGGCAGATACGCAGTATTTT.

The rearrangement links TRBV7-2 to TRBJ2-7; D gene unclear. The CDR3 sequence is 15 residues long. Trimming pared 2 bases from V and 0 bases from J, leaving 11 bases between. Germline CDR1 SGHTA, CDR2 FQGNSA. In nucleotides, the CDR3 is TGTGCCAGCAGCTTATACGGAAAGAGCTCCTACGAGCAGTACTTC. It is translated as CASSLYGKSSYEQYF.

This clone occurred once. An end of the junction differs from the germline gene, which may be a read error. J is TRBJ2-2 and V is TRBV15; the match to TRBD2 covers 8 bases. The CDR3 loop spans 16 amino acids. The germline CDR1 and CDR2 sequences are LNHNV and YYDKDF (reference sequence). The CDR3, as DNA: TGTGCCACCAGCAGAGCTCGCGGGAGGAAGCACCGGGGAGCTGTTTTT. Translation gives CATSRARGRKHRGAVF. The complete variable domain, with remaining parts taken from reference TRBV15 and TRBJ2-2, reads DAMVIQNPRYQVTQFGKPVTLSCSQTLNHNVMYWYQQKSSQAPKLLFHYYDKDFNNEADTPDNFQSRRPNTSFCFLDIRSPGLGDTAMYLCATSRARGRKHRGAVFGEGSRLTVL.

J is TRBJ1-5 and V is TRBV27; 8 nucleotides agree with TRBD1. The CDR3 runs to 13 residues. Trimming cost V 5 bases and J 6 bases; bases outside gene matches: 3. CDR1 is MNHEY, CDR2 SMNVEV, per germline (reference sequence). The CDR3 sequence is CASSRTGSQPQHF. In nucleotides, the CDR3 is TGTGCCAGCAGTAGGACAGGGAGTCAGCCCCAGCATTTT.

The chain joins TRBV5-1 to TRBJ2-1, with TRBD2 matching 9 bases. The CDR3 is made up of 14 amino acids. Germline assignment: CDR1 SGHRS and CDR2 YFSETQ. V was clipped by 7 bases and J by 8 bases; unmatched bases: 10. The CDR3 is CASQFSGSNDEQFF. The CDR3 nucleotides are TGCGCCAGCCAATTTAGCGGGAGCAACGATGAGCAGTTCTTC.

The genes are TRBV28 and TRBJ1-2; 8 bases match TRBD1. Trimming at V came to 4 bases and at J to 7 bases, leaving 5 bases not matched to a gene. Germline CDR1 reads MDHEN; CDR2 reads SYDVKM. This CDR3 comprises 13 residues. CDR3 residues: CASSSTGGRGYTF. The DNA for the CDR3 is TGTGCCAGCAGTTCTACAGGGGGTCGTGGCTACACCTTC.

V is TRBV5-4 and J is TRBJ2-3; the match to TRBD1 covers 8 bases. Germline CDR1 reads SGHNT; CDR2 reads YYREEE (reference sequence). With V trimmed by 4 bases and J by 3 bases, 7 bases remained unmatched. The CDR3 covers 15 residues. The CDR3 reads CASSLGQAGTDTQYF. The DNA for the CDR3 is TGTGCCAGCAGCCTGGGACAGGCGGGGACAGATACGCAGTATTTT. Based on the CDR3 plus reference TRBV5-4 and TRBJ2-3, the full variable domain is ETGVTQSPTHLIKTRGQQVTLRCSSQSGHNTVSWYQQALGQGPQFIFQYYREEENGRGNFPPRFSGLQFPNYSSELNVNALELDDSALYLCASSLGQAGTDTQYFGPGTRLTVL.